Shown below are 21 T cell receptor beta chains from a single sample sequenced in a study of T cells in Graves' hyperthyroidism and ophthalmopathy. Authors of the study amplified TCR beta CDR3 regions from RNA transcripts. First-round RT-PCR with HTBI primers amplified the TCR CDR3 region. TCRdb re-called the multiplex PCR reads with MiXCR, one entry per CDR3 protein. This table has some 600,000 distinct CDR3 sequences, roughly 13% appearing once. Sequenced input: blood. These receptors all stem from a young woman with Graves' hyperthyroidism that later progressed to Graves' ophthalmopathy.

Note on this clonotype: A much bigger clone sits one base away, suggesting this may be a read error. This chain links TRBV20-1 with TRBJ2-1, with TRBD2 identical over 10 bases. This CDR3 is 15 amino acids long. After removal of 7 bases from V and 10 bases from J, the junction contained 16 bases not matched to a gene. Looked up from germline, CDR1 is DFQATT and CDR2 is SNEGSKA (reference sequence). As DNA, the CDR3 is TGCAGTGGTTTTCTCGGGACTAGCGACATAGGAGAGCAGTTCTTC. Its translation: CSGFLGTSDIGEQFF.

V usage is TRBV27 and J usage is TRBJ1-4; TRBD1 aligns across 7 bases. V was clipped by 8 bases and J by 0 bases; unmatched bases: 6. This CDR3 spans 15 amino acids. The germline gives CDR1 MNHEY, CDR2 SMNVEV (reference sequence). The CDR3 DNA reads as TGTGCCAGCGCCGGGACAGCTGCAACTAATGAAAAACTGTTTTTT. Encoded protein: CASAGTAATNEKLFF.

This clonotype was seen at least ten times. Sequence at one end of the junction differs from germline and may be a read error. The V gene is TRBV6-2 or TRBV6-3, the J gene TRBJ1-1; no clear D gene. Germline-derived CDR1 and CDR2 are MNHEY and SVGEGT. The CDR3 is 12 residues long. The CDR3 nucleotides are TGTGCCAGCAGTTACATGAACGCTGAAGCTTTCTTT. Amino acids: CASSYMNAEAFF.

This clonotype turned up a few times. V usage is TRBV19 and J usage is TRBJ2-2, with D possibly being TRBD1 or TRBD2 (7 bases each). The CDR3 has 14 residues. The germline gives CDR1 LNHDA, CDR2 SQIVND (reference sequence). For the CDR3, the DNA is TGTGCTCTCGACCAGGGGGGGCCGACCGGGGAGCTGTTTTTT. This sequence encodes CALDQGGPTGELFF.

In its sample, this clonotype was seen many times. The chain links TRBV29-1 to TRBJ2-4; 7 bases fit TRBD2. Germline V gene data show CDR1 as SQVTM and CDR2 as ANQGSEA. Losses at the gene ends were 6 bases for V and 5 bases for J; bases not matched to a gene: 13. This CDR3 region has 15 residues. In DNA, the CDR3 is TGCAGCGTCTTTGCGTACCGCGCGGGGGAAAACATTCAGTACTTC. Its protein is CSVFAYRAGENIQYF.

As concerns this clonotype: A much larger clone sits a single nucleotide away, making a read error possible. The chain carries TRBV30 and TRBJ2-2, with 15 bases identical to TRBD2. The CDR3 length is 14 residues. Germline V CDR1 and CDR2: GTSNPN, SVGIG (reference sequence). In DNA, the CDR3 is TGTGTCTGGGGACTAGCGGGAGGCACCGGGGAGCTGTTTTTT. It is translated as CVWGLAGGTGELFF. The full variable domain, in which reference TRBV30 and TRBJ2-2 provide the parts outside the CDR3, is SQTIHQWPATLVQPVGSPLSLECTVEGTSNPNLYWYRQAAGRGLQLLFYSVGIGQISSEVPQNLSASRPQDRQFILSSKKLLLSDSGFYLCVWGLAGGTGELFFGEGSRLTVL.

This clonotype was detected ten times or more. The gene calls are TRBV27 and TRBJ2-7; 7 bases are shared with TRBD1. The CDR3 has 14 amino acids. After removal of 5 bases from V and 4 bases from J, the junction contained 8 bases not matched to a gene. Germline values: CDR1 MNHEY, CDR2 SMNVEV (reference sequence). The CDR3 DNA reads TGTGCCAGCAGTACCCGGACAGGCCGTTACGAGCAGTACTTC. It is translated as CASSTRTGRYEQYF.

This clonotype was found a few times. One base away lies a much larger clone, so this may be a sequencing read error. Lacking the conserved final phenylalanine or tryptophan, this CDR3 likely reflects a read error. CDR3 in DNA: TGCAGCGTTGCGACAGGGCCTGGCACTGAAGCTTTCCTT. This translates into CSVATGPGTEAFL. The chain joins TRBV29-1 to TRBJ1-1; 7 bases fit TRBD1. Unmatched junction bases numbered 6, after V lost 4 bases and J lost 4 bases. Germline V gene sequence: CDR1 SQVTM, CDR2 ANQGSEA. This CDR3 spans 13 amino acids.

The chain employs TRBV5-1 and TRBJ2-1; 7 nucleotides line up with TRBD2. The V and J ends lost 0 bases and 5 bases, in that order; junction bases with no gene match: 5. This CDR3 comprises 15 residues. Germline V CDR1 and CDR2: SGHRS, YFSETQ. The CDR3 sequence: CASSLGPSGDNEQFF. CDR3 nucleotides: TGCGCCAGCAGCTTGGGGCCTAGCGGAGACAATGAGCAGTTCTTC.

This clonotype was counted ten times or more. The rearrangement uses TRBV10-3 and TRBJ1-1; 7 nucleotides align to TRBD1. V trimming: 6 bases; J trimming: 1 base; junction bases outside the gene matches: 2. CDR3 length: 13 residues. Germline assignment: CDR1 ENHRY and CDR2 SYGVKD. CDR3 residues: CAISDRENTEAFF. Written as DNA, the CDR3 is TGTGCCATCAGCGACAGGGAGAACACTGAAGCTTTCTTT.

The chain carries TRBV18 and TRBJ2-5; 7 bases are shared with TRBD1. Trimming at V came to 2 bases and at J to 3 bases, leaving 6 bases not matched to a gene. The CDR3 sequence is 15 residues long. The germline CDR1 and CDR2 sequences are KGHSH and LQKENI. Written as DNA, the CDR3 is TGTGCCAGCTCACCAAAGGGGGCGAGCGAAGAGACCCAGTACTTC. This gives the protein CASSPKGASEETQYF.

This clonotype showed up just a few times. The chain couples TRBV18 to TRBJ1-3, with D unclear. Germline loops: CDR1 KGHSH, CDR2 LQKENI. Trimming left V 3 bases short and J 0 bases short, with 12 bases between. The CDR3 length is 16 residues. In nucleotides, the CDR3 is TGTGCCAGCTCACCCCCCGCCGTAAGCTCTGGAAACACCATATATTTT. Translated: CASSPPAVSSGNTIYF.

Concerning this clonotype itself: Given a much more abundant clone one base away, this may be a read error. V gene TRBV10-3 combines with J gene TRBJ2-3, with TRBD2 identical over 7 bases. This CDR3 spans 14 amino acids. Germline V gene sequence: CDR1 ENHRY, CDR2 SYGVKD. The V segment lost 7 bases and the J segment 0 bases; nucleotides outside the gene matches: 4. This CDR3 reads CAINDSGSTDTQYF. The CDR3 nucleotides are TGTGCCATCAATGATAGCGGGAGCACAGATACGCAGTATTTT.

The chain uses TRBV19 and TRBJ2-2; TRBD1 aligns across 9 bases. V gave up 6 bases and J gave up 3 bases; unmatched junction bases: 5. The CDR3 contains 15 residues. In germline, CDR1 is LNHDA, CDR2 SQIVND (reference sequence). For the CDR3, the DNA is TGTGCCAGTAGGATTACAGGGGGCGACACCGGGGAGCTGTTTTTT. Translating it yields CASRITGGDTGELFF.

This clonotype was counted many times. The chain is built from TRBV28 and TRBJ2-5; D unclear. Deletions cut 6 bases from V and 11 bases from J, with 13 bases between. The CDR3 runs 11 residues. CDR1 and CDR2 (germline): MDHEN, SYDVKM. The CDR3 protein is CASSLERHQYF. CDR3 bases: TGTGCCAGCAGCCTCGAAAGACATCAGTACTTC.

This clonotype was counted many times. The V call is TRBV5-1, the J call TRBJ1-4; TRBD1 agrees at 9 bases. The CDR3 is 15 residues long. J gave up 7 bases and V 7 bases, and 11 bases lay outside the gene matches. Looked up from germline, CDR1 is SGHRS and CDR2 is YFSETQ. CDR3 bases: TGCGCCAGCTCTCCCGACAGGGGGGGAAGTGAAAAACTGTTTTTT. Protein: CASSPDRGGSEKLFF.

This clonotype has a count of ten or more. The gene calls are TRBV28 and TRBJ2-1; tentative D call: TRBD1 (5 bases). This CDR3 is built from 14 residues. The germline V gene encodes CDR1 MDHEN and CDR2 SYDVKM. V was trimmed by 6 bases and J by 3 bases, leaving 12 bases between them. CDR3: CASSPPTDYNEQFF. DNA of the CDR3: TGTGCCAGCAGCCCCCCGACAGACTACAATGAGCAGTTCTTC.

Worth noting for this clonotype: Possible read error: a much larger clone is one base away. This sequence joins TRBV6-1 and TRBJ2-7; D is undetermined. This CDR3 has 12 residues. The germline CDR1 and CDR2 sequences are MNHNS and SASEGT. V was cut by 8 bases and J by 2 bases, with 10 bases left in between. CDR3 DNA: TGTGCCAGCCTACAGAATCCCTACGAGCAGTACTTC. Translation: CASLQNPYEQYF.

Remarks on this clonotype: It may be a read error: a sequence one base away is much more abundant. This rearrangement joins TRBV4-1 to TRBJ1-4; unclear D gene. The V gene's germline CDR1 is MGHRA and CDR2 YSYEKL. The CDR3 length is 14 residues. The CDR3 coding sequence is TGCGCCAGCAGCCAAGAAGTGAGTGATGAAGAACTGTTTTTT. It is translated as CASSQEVSDEELFF.

This clonotype was counted between two and nine times. This sequence joins TRBV20-1 and TRBJ2-1; D perhaps matches TRBD2 (5 bases). The V end lost 5 bases, the J end lost 6 bases, and 14 bases lay between the germline ends. Germline V gene lookup returns CDR1 DFQATT and CDR2 SNEGSKA (reference sequence). This CDR3 has 13 residues. The DNA of the CDR3 is TGCAGTGCTTCCTGGACTGCCGGCAATGAGCAGTTCTTC. This codes for CSASWTAGNEQFF.

This clonotype has a count of ten or more. The chain couples TRBV28 to TRBJ1-1; 7 bases line up with TRBD1. The CDR3 consists of 13 residues. Per germline, CDR1 MDHEN and CDR2 SYDVKM. Trimming took 2 bases from V and 6 from J; bases not matched to a gene: 3. CDR3 region: CASSLTQGAEAFF. CDR3 coding DNA: TGTGCCAGCAGTTTAACCCAGGGGGCTGAAGCTTTCTTT.